One sample yielded the 22 T cell receptor beta chains listed below, sequenced in a study of blood T cell repertoires in COVID-19. The assay was immunoSEQ multiplex PCR, and TCRdb's table has in-frame clones only and misses some. Among 400,000 or so clones, roughly nine tenths were seen once, and the ten largest hold around 1.1%. The source material was PBMCs or T cells enriched from blood (not recorded which). Every receptor here comes from a young man who had recovered from COVID-19.

The CDR3 sequence is CASSADRVSNQPQHF. CDR3 bases: TGTGCCAGCAGCGCGGACAGGGTATCAAATCAGCCCCAGCATTTT. This chain links TRBV2 with TRBJ1-5, with 8 positions matching TRBD1. CDR3 length: 15 amino acids. Germline CDR1 SNHLY, CDR2 FYNNEI. Trimming removed 6 bases from V and 4 bases from J; junction bases left unmatched: 8.

The V and J genes are TRBV25-1 and TRBJ2-5; 7 bases align to TRBD1. Per germline, CDR1 MGHDK and CDR2 SYGVNS. With V trimmed by 1 base and J by 0 bases, 5 bases remained unmatched. This CDR3 region has 16 residues. CDR3 sequence (DNA): TGTGCCAGCAGTGAATTGAGGGGGCCGTACCAAGAGACCCAGTACTTC. Its protein is CASSELRGPYQETQYF.

A few counts support this clone. CDR3 sequence (DNA): TGTGCCAGCAGCTTGGGCAGCTTAAATCAGCCCCAGCATTTT. This codes for CASSLGSLNQPQHF. The chain employs TRBV3-1 (or the pseudogene TRBV3-2) and TRBJ1-5; D is unresolved. The CDR3 totals 14 residues. The germline CDR1 and CDR2 sequences are LGHDT and YNNKEL (reference sequence). Between the trimmed V and J ends, which lost 5 bases and 4 bases, there was a span of 12 bases.

The chain recombines TRBV11-2 with TRBJ2-7; D is possibly TRBD2 (5 bases). Germline V gene lookup returns CDR1 SGHAT and CDR2 FQNNGV. The CDR3 covers 19 residues. With 0 bases removed from V and 3 bases from J, the gap between germline ends came to 24 bases. CDR3 residues: CASSLEIFGVPGKFYEQYF. CDR3 coding DNA: TGTGCCAGCAGCTTAGAGATCTTCGGGGTCCCCGGTAAATTCTACGAGCAGTACTTC.

This clone was observed a single time. The chain uses TRBV11-1 and TRBJ2-7; D possibly corresponds to TRBD1 (5 bases). Looked up from germline, CDR1 is SGHAT and CDR2 is FQDESV (reference sequence). CDR3 length equals 12 residues. The V and J ends lost 6 bases and 5 bases respectively, with 11 bases between them. The CDR3 DNA is TGTGCCAGCAGACAGGACGAGCACGAGCAGTACTTC. It yields the protein CASRQDEHEQYF.

V gene TRBV24-1 combines with J gene TRBJ2-3; TRBD1 matches at 7 bases. The CDR3 is made up of 16 amino acids. Germline V gene data show CDR1 as KGHDR and CDR2 as SFDVKD. The junction had 7 bases not matched to a gene; V was cut back by 5 bases and J by 0 bases. The CDR3 DNA follows: TGTGCCACCAGTGCCCCCGAGGGGGCTAGCACAGATACGCAGTATTTT. The encoded protein is CATSAPEGASTDTQYF.

This rearrangement joins TRBV6-5 to TRBJ1-1; a weak D match, TRBD1 (6 bases). This CDR3 is built from 14 residues. With 6 bases removed from V and 5 bases from J, the gap between germline ends came to 16 bases. Per germline, CDR1 MNHEY and CDR2 SVGAGI. The CDR3, as DNA: TGTGCCAGCAGGACACACAGGGCAATGACTGAAGCTTTCTTT. Translating it yields CASRTHRAMTEAFF.

This clone was seen once. The CDR3 nucleotides read TGTGCCAGCAGTTACTCCAGGGGGCCTGATACGCAGTATTTT. Translation gives CASSYSRGPDTQYF. This chain links TRBV6-5 with TRBJ2-3; 8 bases line up with TRBD1. The CDR3 runs to 14 residues. With V trimmed by 0 bases and J by 6 bases, 2 bases remained unmatched. The germline V gene encodes CDR1 MNHEY and CDR2 SVGAGI.

The chain carries TRBV4-1 and TRBJ2-2, with D tentatively TRBD2 (6 bases). Germline loops: CDR1 MGHRA, CDR2 YSYEKL. Trimming removed 3 bases from V and 6 bases from J, with 8 bases in between. This CDR3 is 13 amino acids long. CDR3 coding DNA: TGCGCCAGCAGCCAGCGGGACTCCGGGGAGCTGTTTTTT. This translates into CASSQRDSGELFF.

This clone was observed a single time. The chain recombines TRBV6-6 with TRBJ1-5; 7 nucleotides match TRBD1. This CDR3 region has 15 residues. Germline assignment: CDR1 MNHNY and CDR2 SVGAGI (reference sequence). With 6 bases clipped from V and 1 base from J, the junction kept 6 bases outside the gene matches. In nucleotides, the CDR3 is TGTGCCAGCAGCTCTAGGACAGGCAGCAATCAGCCCCAGCATTTT. Encoded protein: CASSSRTGSNQPQHF.

The genes are TRBV7-2 and TRBJ1-2, with D tentatively TRBD1 (6 bases). Germline-derived CDR1 and CDR2 are SGHTA and FQGNSA. Deletions cut 3 bases from V and 4 bases from J, with 9 bases between. The CDR3 contains 13 residues. CDR3: CASSFDRFYGYTF. The DNA for the CDR3 is TGTGCCAGCAGCTTCGACAGGTTCTATGGCTACACCTTC.

This rearrangement joins TRBV4-2 to TRBJ2-5; TRBD2 aligns across 7 bases. Germline CDR1 and CDR2: LGHNA and YNFKEQ. This CDR3 contains 17 residues. The V segment lost 4 bases and the J segment 1 base; nucleotides outside the gene matches: 12. DNA of the CDR3: TGTGCCAGCAGCCTAATAGCGGGCCCCGGGTCCCAAGAGACCCAGTACTTC. This gives the protein CASSLIAGPGSQETQYF.

The rearrangement links TRBV7-2 to TRBJ2-7; TRBD2 might be the D (6 bases). Germline values: CDR1 SGHTA, CDR2 FQGNSA. This CDR3 is built from 15 residues. Trimming stripped 5 bases from V and 3 bases from J, with 17 bases between. The CDR3 DNA is TGTGCCAGCAGCATAAATGGACCGGGAGACTACGAGCAGTACTTC. It yields the protein CASSINGPGDYEQYF.

The chain couples TRBV3-1 (or the pseudogene TRBV3-2) to TRBJ1-5, with D unclear. Germline CDR1 LGHDT, CDR2 YNNKEL (reference sequence). The CDR3 is 14 residues long. V was shortened by 2 bases and J by 0 bases, with 5 bases between the two germline ends. The CDR3 coding sequence is TGTGCCAGCAGCCAAAGCGATAGCAATCAGCCCCAGCATTTT. It translates to CASSQSDSNQPQHF.

The V and J genes are TRBV11-2 and TRBJ2-5, with TRBD2 matching over 7 bases. Unmatched junction bases numbered 7, after V lost 2 bases and J lost 1 base. This CDR3 has 16 amino acids. Germline V gene lookup returns CDR1 SGHAT and CDR2 FQNNGV. CDR3 coding DNA: TGTGCCAGCAGCTTAAAATGGGGGGGAGGCCAAGAGACCCAGTACTTC. Protein product: CASSLKWGGGQETQYF.

The chain carries TRBV5-1 and TRBJ1-1; D remains ambiguous. The CDR3 is 13 residues long. Germline V gives CDR1 SGHRS, CDR2 YFSETQ. Between the trimmed V and J ends, which lost 2 bases and 3 bases, there was a span of 8 bases. CDR3 in DNA: TGCGCCAGCAGCTTAAACGGTTACACTGAAGCTTTCTTT. Its protein is CASSLNGYTEAFF.

In regard to this clone: An end of the junction does not agree with germline; a read error may underlie this. The chain combines TRBV6-1 with TRBJ2-7; possibly TRBD2 for D (5 bases). The CDR3 loop spans 15 amino acids. CDR1 is MNHNS and CDR2 is SASEGT in the germline V gene. The CDR3 spells CASSEDMGSSYEQYF. CDR3 in DNA: TGTGCCAGCAGCGAAGACATGGGGAGCTCCTACGAGCAGTACTTC.

The V gene is TRBV5-6, the J gene TRBJ2-5; TRBD1 matches 9 bases. The V gene end was trimmed by 4 bases and the J gene end by 5 bases; junction bases not matched to a gene: 9. The CDR3 is 15 amino acids. The germline CDR1 and CDR2 sequences are SGHDT and YYEEEE. The CDR3 nucleotides are TGTGCCAGCAGCAGAAACAGGGGGCCGGGGGAGACCCAGTACTTC. Its protein is CASSRNRGPGETQYF.

Of note for this clone: This specimen includes other DNA sequences encoding the same CDR3. The CDR3 loop is CASSVLAGVQNEQFF. CDR3 nucleotides: TGTGCCAGCAGCGTACTAGCGGGAGTTCAAAATGAGCAGTTCTTC. The V call is TRBV9, the J call TRBJ2-1; the match to TRBD2 covers 10 bases. This CDR3 is 15 amino acids long. Trimming cost V 1 base and J 7 bases; bases outside gene matches: 5. Germline-derived CDR1 and CDR2 are SGDLS and YYNGEE.

This chain links TRBV12-3 or TRBV12-4 with TRBJ2-1, with D possibly matching TRBD2 (6 bases). V was shortened by 4 bases and J by 7 bases, with 11 bases between the two germline ends. CDR3 length: 13 residues. CDR3 bases: TGTGCCAGCAGTTACCAGAGCGGGAATGAGCAGTTCTTC. As protein: CASSYQSGNEQFF.

As regards this clone: Other DNA sequences within the sample encode an identical CDR3. CDR3 amino acids: CAWSVQGVNYGYTF. The DNA of the CDR3 is TGTGCCTGGAGTGTACAGGGGGTGAACTATGGCTACACCTTC. The V call is TRBV30, the J call TRBJ1-2; 8 positions agree with TRBD1. V lost 0 bases, J lost 2 bases, and 2 bases stayed unmatched. Germline V gives CDR1 GTSNPN, CDR2 SVGIG (reference sequence). This CDR3 is built from 14 residues.

The chain recombines TRBV30 with TRBJ2-1; no clear D gene. V lost 3 bases and J lost 0, with 9 bases in between. The germline V gene has CDR1 GTSNPN and CDR2 SVGIG (reference sequence). The length of the CDR3 is 14 residues. CDR3 coding DNA: TGTGCCTGGAGGCTAACGAGCTCCTACAATGAGCAGTTCTTC. This gives the protein CAWRLTSSYNEQFF.